This T cell receptor beta chain originates from a study of shared clonotypes between healthy human individuals. Note on this clone: Its matching antigen is unknown.

Data came from immunoSEQ multiplex PCR; TCRdb stores just in-frame clones and leaves some out. This repertoire shows over 1.5 million clones, 95% to 99% found once; its top ten account for approximately 0.45%. CDR1 is MDHEN, CDR2 SYDVKM, per germline. CDR3 size: 12 residues. Trimming removed 3 bases from V and 12 bases from J, with 15 bases in between. General study findings and limits: Shared clonotypes across all four donors exceeded non-shared ones in generation probability. Sampling included only blood; tissue repertoires likely differ. Sequencing depth was expected to influence donor clonotype sharing.

The sequence was collected from a man aged 25-45 years in good health. The sample consisted of naive CD4+ T cells sorted from blood. Subset reported: CD45RA+ positively selected. The genes are TRBV28 and TRBJ2-7; perhaps TRBD1 as D (5 bases). The chain's CDR3 is CASSFPPQGLYF. The CDR3, as DNA: TGTGCCAGCAGTTTTCCCCCTCAGGGTCTGTACTTC.